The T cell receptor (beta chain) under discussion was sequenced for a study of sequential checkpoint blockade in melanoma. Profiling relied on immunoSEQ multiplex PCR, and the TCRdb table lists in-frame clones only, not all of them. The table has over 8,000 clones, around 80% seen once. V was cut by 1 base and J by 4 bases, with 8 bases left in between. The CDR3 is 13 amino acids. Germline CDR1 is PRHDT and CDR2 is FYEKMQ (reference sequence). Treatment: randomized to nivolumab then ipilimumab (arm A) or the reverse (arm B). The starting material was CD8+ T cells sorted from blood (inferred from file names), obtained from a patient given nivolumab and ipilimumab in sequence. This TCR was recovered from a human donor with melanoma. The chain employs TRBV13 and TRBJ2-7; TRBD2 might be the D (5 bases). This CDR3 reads CASSLEGAYEQYF. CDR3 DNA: TGTGCCAGCAGCTTAGAGGGAGCTTACGAGCAGTACTTC.